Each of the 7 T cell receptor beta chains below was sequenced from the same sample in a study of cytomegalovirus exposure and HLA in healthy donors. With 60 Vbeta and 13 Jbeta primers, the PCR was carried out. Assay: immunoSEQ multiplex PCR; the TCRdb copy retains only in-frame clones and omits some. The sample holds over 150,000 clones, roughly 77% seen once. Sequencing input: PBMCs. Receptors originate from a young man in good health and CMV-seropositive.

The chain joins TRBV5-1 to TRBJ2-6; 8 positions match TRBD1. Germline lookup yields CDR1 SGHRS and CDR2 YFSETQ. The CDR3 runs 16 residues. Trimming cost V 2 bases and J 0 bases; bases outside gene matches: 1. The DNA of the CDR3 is TGCGCCAGCAGCTTCACAGGGGGCTCTGGGGCCAACGTCCTGACTTTC. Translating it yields CASSFTGGSGANVLTF.

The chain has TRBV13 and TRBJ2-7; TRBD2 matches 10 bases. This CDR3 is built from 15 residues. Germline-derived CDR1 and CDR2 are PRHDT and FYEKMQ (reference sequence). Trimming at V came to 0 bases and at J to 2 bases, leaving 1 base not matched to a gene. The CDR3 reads CASSLGLAGPYEQYF. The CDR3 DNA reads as TGTGCCAGCAGCTTAGGACTAGCGGGGCCCTACGAGCAGTACTTC. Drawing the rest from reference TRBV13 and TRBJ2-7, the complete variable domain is AAGVIQSPRHLIKEKRETATLKCYPIPRHDTVYWYQQGPGQDPQFLISFYEKMQSDKGSIPDRFSAQQFSDYHSELNMSSLELGDSALYFCASSLGLAGPYEQYFGPGTRLTVT.

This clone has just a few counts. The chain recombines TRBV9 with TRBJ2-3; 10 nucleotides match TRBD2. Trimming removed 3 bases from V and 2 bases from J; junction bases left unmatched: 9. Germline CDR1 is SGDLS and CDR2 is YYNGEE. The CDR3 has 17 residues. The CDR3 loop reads CASSGAGGASATDTQYF. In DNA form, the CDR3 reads TGTGCCAGCAGCGGAGCGGGGGGGGCTTCGGCCACAGATACGCAGTATTTT.

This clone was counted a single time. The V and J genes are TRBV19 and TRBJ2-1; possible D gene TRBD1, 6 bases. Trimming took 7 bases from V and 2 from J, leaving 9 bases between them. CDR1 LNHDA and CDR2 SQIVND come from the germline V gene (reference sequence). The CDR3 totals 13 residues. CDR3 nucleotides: TGTGCCAGTAAGGGGGTAACCTACAATGAGCAGTTCTTC. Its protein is CASKGVTYNEQFF.

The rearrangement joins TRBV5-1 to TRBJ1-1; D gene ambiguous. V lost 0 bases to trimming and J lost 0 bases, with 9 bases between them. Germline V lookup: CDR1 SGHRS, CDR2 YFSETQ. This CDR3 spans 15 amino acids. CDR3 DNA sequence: TGCGCCAGCAGCTTGGCCCTAGGTATGAACACTGAAGCTTTCTTT. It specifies CASSLALGMNTEAFF.

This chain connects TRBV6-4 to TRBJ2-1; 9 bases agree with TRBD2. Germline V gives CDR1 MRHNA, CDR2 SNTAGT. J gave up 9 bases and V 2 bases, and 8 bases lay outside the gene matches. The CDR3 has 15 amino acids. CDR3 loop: CASSDIGGGAGEQFF. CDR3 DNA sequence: TGTGCCAGCAGTGACATTGGCGGGGGGGCAGGTGAGCAGTTCTTC.

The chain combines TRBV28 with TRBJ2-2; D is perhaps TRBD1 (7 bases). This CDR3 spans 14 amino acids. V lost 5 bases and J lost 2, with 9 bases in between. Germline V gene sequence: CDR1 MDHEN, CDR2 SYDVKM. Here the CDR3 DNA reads TGTGCCAGCAGTCAGGGGGGAAACACCGGGGAGCTGTTTTTT. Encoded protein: CASSQGGNTGELFF. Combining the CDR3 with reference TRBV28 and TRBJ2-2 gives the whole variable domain DVKVTQSSRYLVKRTGEKVFLECVQDMDHENMFWYRQDPGLGLRLIYFSYDVKMKEKGDIPEGYSVSREKKERFSLILESASTNQTSMYLCASSQGGNTGELFFGEGSRLTVL.